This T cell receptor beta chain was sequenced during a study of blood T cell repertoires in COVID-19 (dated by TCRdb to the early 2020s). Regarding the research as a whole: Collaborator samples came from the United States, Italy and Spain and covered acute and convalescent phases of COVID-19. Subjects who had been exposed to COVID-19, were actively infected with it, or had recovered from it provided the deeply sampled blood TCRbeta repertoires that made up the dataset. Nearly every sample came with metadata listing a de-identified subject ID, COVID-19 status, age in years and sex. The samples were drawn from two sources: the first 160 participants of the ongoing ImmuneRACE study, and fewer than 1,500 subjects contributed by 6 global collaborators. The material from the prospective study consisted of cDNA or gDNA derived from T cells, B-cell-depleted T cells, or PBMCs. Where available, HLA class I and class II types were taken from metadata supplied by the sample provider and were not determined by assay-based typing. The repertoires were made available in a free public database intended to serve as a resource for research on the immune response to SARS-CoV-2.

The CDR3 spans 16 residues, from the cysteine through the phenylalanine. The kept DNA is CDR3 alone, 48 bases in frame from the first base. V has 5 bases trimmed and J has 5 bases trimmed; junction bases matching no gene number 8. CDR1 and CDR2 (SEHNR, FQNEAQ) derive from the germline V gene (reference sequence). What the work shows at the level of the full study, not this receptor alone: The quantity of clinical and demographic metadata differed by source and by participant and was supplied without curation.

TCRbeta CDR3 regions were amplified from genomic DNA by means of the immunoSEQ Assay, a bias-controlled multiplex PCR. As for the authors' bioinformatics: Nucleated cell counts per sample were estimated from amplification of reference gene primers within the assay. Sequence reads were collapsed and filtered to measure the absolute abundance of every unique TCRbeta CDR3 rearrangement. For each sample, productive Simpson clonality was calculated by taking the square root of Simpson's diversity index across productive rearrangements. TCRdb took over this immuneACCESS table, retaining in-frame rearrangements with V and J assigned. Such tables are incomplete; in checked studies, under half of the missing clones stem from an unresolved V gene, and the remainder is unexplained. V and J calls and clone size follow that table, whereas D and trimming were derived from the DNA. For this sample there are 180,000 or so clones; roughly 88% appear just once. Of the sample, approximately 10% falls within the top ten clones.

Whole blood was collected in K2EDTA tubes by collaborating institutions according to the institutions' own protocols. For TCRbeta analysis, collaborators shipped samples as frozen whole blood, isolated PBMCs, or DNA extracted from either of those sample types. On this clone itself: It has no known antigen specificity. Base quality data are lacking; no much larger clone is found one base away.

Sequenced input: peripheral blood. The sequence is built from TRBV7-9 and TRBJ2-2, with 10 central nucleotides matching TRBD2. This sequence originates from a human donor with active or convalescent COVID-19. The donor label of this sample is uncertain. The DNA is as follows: TGTGCCAGCAGCCGAAGCGGGGGGGCCCGTACCGGGGAGCTGTTTTTT. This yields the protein CASSRSGGARTGELFF.